Here is one TCR beta chain with its context. This clonotype was seen many times. No antigen is known for it. The record has no base qualities; no much larger clone is one base away. This record comes from a study of breast tumors, draining lymph nodes, adjacent tissues (dated by TCRdb to the mid-2010s). For context, the study as a whole: Breast cancer patients provided tumor, adjacent nontumor tissue and axillary lymph nodes, and the study compared the TCR beta repertoires across these three sources. In human breast cancer, the study set out to assess how tumor, surrounding tissue and draining lymph node repertoires relate to one another and whether T cells might be exchanged between them.

V loses 0 bases of germline sequence and J loses 8 bases, and the interval between the two ends is 11 bases. Based on the germline V gene, the CDR1 and CDR2 sequences are SGHRS and YFSETQ. Including cysteine and phenylalanine, the CDR3 has 14 amino acids. Only CDR3 DNA is held: 42 bases, read in frame from base 1. The run used an Illumina HiSeq 2000. TCR beta chain libraries were generated by multiplex PCR amplification. High-throughput sequencing was used to analyze the amplified TCR beta chain products. TCRdb reprocessing: public reads trimmed at Q25 with fastp, clones called with MiXCR, in-frame beta chains kept. Rows are unified per CDR3 protein, each entry keeping the most common DNA and genes. The sample table records 150,000 to 200,000 distinct CDR3 sequences; around 29% of these occur just once. Together, the top ten hold approximately 4.5% of the sample. The lymph node samples were taken from the axillary draining lymph nodes of breast cancer patients.

Study-wide findings and limitations: T-cell repertoire diversity in tumors was found to be lower than in lymph nodes but higher than in nontumor tissue, and preferential V and J gene usage was observed. In luminal-like breast cancer, tumor and nontumor tissue repertoires resembled each other significantly more than in basal-like breast cancer. The conclusion that tumor T cells originate in lymph nodes was framed as consistent with a hypothesis rather than directly demonstrated. The data were judged consistent with most tumor T cells deriving from the lymph node and then expanding within tumor tissue.

This clonotype was obtained from a female donor with breast cancer. Some clones in this sample may be carry-over from other donors' samples. Sequenced: axillary lymph node tissue. The sequence is built from TRBV5-1 and TRBJ1-4, with TRBD1 perhaps the D gene, on 6 matching bases. The base sequence is TGCGCCAGCAGCTTGGAAGGGCAGGGGGAAAAACTGTTTTTT. Translated, this is CASSLEGQGEKLFF.